This TCR beta chain was sequenced during a study of immune evolution from preneoplasia to lung adenocarcinoma. Clones were sequenced by immunoSEQ multiplex PCR, and TCRdb holds only the in-frame ones, with some missing. The data contain 4,800 or so clones, over 75% of them singletons. H&E slides confirmed each diagnosis, reviewed by two pathologists independently. Macro-dissection enriched premalignant or tumor cells before nucleic acid extraction. J gave up 2 bases and V 5 bases, and 6 bases lay outside the gene matches. The CDR3 consists of 15 residues. CDR1 is MNHEY, CDR2 SMNVEV, per germline (reference sequence).

The chain carries TRBV27 and TRBJ2-4; 7 bases map to TRBD1. Sequenced input: FFPE atypical adenomatous hyperplasia tissue from the lung. The subset here: atypical adenomatous hyperplasia (AAH), lung preneoplasia. The sequence came from a person aged 70 to 85 with lung adenocarcinoma. In DNA form, the CDR3 reads TGTGCCAGCAGTCCTACAGGGGTTTCCAAAAACATTCAGTACTTC. Translation: CASSPTGVSKNIQYF.